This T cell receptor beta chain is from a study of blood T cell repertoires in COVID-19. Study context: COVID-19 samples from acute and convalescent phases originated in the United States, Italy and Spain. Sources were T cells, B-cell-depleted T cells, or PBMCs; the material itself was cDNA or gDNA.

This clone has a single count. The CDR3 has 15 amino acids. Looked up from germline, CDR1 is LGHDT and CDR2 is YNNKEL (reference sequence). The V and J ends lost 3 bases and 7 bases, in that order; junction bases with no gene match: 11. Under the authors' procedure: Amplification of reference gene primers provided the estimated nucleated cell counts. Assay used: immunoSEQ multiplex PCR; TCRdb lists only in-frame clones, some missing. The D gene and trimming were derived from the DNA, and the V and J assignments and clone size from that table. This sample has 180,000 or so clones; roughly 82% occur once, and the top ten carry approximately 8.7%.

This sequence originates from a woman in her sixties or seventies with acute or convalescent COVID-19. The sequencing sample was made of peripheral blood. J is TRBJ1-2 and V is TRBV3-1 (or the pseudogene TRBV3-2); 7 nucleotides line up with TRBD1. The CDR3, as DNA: TGTGCCAGCAGCCATAACAAGGGGGCGTATGGTGGCTACACCTTC. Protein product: CASSHNKGAYGGYTF.